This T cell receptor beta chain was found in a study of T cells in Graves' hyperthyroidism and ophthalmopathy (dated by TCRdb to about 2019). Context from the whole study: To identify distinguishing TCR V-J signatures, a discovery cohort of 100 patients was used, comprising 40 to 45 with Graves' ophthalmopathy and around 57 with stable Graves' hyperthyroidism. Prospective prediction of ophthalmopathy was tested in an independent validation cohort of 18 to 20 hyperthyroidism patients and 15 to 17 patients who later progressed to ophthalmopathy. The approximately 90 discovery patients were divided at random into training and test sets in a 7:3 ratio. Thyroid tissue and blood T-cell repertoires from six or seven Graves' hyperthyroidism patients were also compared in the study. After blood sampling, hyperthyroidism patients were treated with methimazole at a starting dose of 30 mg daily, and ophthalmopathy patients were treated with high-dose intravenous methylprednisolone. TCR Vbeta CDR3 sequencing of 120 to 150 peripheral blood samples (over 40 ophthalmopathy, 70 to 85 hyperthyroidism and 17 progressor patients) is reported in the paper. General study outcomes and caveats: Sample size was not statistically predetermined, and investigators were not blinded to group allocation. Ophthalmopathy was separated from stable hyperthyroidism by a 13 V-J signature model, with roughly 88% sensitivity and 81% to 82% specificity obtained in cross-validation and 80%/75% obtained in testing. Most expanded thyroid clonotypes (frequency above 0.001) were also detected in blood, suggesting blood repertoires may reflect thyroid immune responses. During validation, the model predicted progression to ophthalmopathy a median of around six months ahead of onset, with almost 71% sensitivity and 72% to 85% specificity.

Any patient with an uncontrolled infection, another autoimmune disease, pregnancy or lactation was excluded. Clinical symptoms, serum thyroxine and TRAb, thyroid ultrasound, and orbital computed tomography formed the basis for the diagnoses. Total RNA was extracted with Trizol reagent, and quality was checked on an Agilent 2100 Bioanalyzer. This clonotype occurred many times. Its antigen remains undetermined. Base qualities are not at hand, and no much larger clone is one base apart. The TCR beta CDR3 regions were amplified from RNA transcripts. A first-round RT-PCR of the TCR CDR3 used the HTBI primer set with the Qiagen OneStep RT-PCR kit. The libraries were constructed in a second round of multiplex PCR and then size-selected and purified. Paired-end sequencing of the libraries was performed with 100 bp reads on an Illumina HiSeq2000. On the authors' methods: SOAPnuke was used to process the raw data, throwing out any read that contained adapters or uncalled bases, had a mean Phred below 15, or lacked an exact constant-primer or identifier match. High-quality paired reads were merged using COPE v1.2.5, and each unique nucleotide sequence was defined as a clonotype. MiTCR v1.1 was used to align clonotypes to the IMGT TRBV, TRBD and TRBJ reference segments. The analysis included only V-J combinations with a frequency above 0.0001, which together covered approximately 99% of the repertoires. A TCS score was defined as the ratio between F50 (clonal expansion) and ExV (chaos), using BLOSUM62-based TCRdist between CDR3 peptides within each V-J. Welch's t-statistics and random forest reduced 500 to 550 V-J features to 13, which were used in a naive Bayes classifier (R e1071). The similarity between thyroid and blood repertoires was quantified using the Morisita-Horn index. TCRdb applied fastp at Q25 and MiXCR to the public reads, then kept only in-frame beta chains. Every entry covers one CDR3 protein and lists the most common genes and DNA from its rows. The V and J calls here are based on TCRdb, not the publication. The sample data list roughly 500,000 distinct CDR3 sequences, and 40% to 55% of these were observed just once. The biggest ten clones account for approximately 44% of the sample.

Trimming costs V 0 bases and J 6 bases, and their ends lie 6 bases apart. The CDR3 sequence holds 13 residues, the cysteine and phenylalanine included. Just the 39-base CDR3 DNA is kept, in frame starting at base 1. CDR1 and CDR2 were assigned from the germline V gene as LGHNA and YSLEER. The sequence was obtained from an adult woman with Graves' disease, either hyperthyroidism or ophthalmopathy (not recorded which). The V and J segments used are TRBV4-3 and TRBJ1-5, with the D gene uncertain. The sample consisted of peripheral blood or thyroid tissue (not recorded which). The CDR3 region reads CASSQDGSQPQHF. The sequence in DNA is TGCGCCAGCAGCCAAGATGGGTCTCAGCCCCAGCATTTT.